These 28 T cell receptor beta chains were sequenced from one sample in a study of blood T cell repertoires in COVID-19. This table comes from immunoSEQ multiplex PCR, and its TCRdb copy is limited to in-frame clones, with some not included. The data contain roughly 410,000 clones, 70% to 90% of them singletons. Sequenced: peripheral blood. Every receptor here comes from a woman aged 55-70 years with COVID-19, enrolled during active disease.

The genes are TRBV24-1 and TRBJ2-1, with D tentatively TRBD1 (7 bases). Germline V gene lookup returns CDR1 KGHDR and CDR2 SFDVKD. The length of the CDR3 is 16 residues. V gave up 4 bases and J gave up 2 bases, with 14 bases separating them. CDR3 sequence: CATSDRQGGAYNEQFF. CDR3 sequence (DNA): TGTGCCACCAGTGACAGACAGGGAGGCGCCTACAATGAGCAGTTCTTC.

The rearrangement uses TRBV5-6 and TRBJ1-3, with no clear D. Germline V lookup: CDR1 SGHDT, CDR2 YYEEEE. V lost 4 bases, J lost 2 bases, and 10 bases lay in between. This CDR3 comprises 14 residues. The CDR3 loop reads CASSIRTPGNTIYF. Written as DNA, the CDR3 is TGTGCCAGCAGCATAAGGACTCCTGGAAACACCATATATTTT.

The chain employs TRBV19 and TRBJ2-5, with a tentative D call TRBD2 (5 bases). CDR3 size: 15 residues. Germline V gene lookup returns CDR1 LNHDA and CDR2 SQIVND (reference sequence). V lost 6 bases and J lost 3, with 17 bases in between. This chain's CDR3 is CASSREGKRKETQYF. DNA for the CDR3: TGTGCCAGTAGCCGGGAAGGGAAGCGGAAAGAGACCCAGTACTTC. The whole variable domain, remainder taken from reference TRBV19 and TRBJ2-5, is DGGITQSPKYLFRKEGQNVTLSCEQNLNHDAMYWYRQDPGQGLRLIYYSQIVNDFQKGDIAEGYSVSREKKESFPLTVTSAQKNPTAFYLCASSREGKRKETQYFGPGTRLLVL.

The V and J genes are TRBV7-3 and TRBJ2-3, with 7 bases identical to TRBD2. Trimming at V came to 2 bases and at J to 8 bases, leaving 4 bases not matched to a gene. The germline CDR1 and CDR2 sequences are SGHTA and FQGTGA. The CDR3 spans 13 residues. Written as DNA, the CDR3 is TGTGCCAGCAGCTTAGCGGGGGTTGGTACGCAGTATTTT. This sequence encodes CASSLAGVGTQYF.

The chain joins TRBV13 to TRBJ1-3, with TRBD1 as a possible D gene (6 bases). Trimming took off 3 bases at V and 9 bases at J, with 18 bases between the two ends. Germline lookup yields CDR1 PRHDT and CDR2 FYEKMQ (reference sequence). The CDR3 is made up of 15 amino acids. The CDR3 coding sequence is TGTGCCAGCAGCTTGGATACAGGGAGACGCGGCACCATATATTTT. It specifies CASSLDTGRRGTIYF.

The chain couples TRBV19 to TRBJ1-1; a possible D gene is TRBD1 (6 bases). Germline V gives CDR1 LNHDA, CDR2 SQIVND (reference sequence). There are 14 residues in the CDR3. V was pared by 7 bases and J by 10 bases, with 22 bases between. CDR3 nucleotide sequence: TGTGCCAGTAAACAGGGTGTTCAATTAAGGTCAGCTTTCTTT. This sequence encodes CASKQGVQLRSAFF.

The table lists this clone with a count of one. The J gene is TRBJ1-2, the V gene TRBV28; 7 nucleotides match TRBD1. Germline trimming cut 6 bases from V and 4 bases from J; bases unmatched to any gene: 5. Germline CDR1 and CDR2: MDHEN and SYDVKM. The CDR3 has 13 residues. CDR3 protein: CASRRQGGYGYTF. CDR3 sequence (DNA): TGTGCCAGCAGGAGACAGGGCGGCTATGGCTACACCTTC.

The count of this clone is one. The rearrangement joins TRBV13 to TRBJ1-1, with TRBD1 as a possible D gene (5 bases). Germline V gene lookup returns CDR1 PRHDT and CDR2 FYEKMQ (reference sequence). Trimming cost V 0 bases and J 0 bases, with 17 bases left between them. CDR3 size: 18 residues. The chain's CDR3 is CASSLGIRVEEMNTEAFF. The DNA for the CDR3 is TGTGCCAGCAGCTTAGGCATCAGGGTTGAGGAAATGAACACTGAAGCTTTCTTT. The full variable domain, with the rest looked up from reference TRBV13 and TRBJ1-1, is AAGVIQSPRHLIKEKRETATLKCYPIPRHDTVYWYQQGPGQDPQFLISFYEKMQSDKGSIPDRFSAQQFSDYHSELNMSSLELGDSALYFCASSLGIRVEEMNTEAFFGQGTRLTVV.

There are a few counts of this clone. The chain joins TRBV7-3 to TRBJ1-3; D ambiguous. Germline V gives CDR1 SGHTA, CDR2 FQGTGA. Trimming removed 2 bases at V and 2 bases at J, with 13 bases between. The CDR3 spans 16 residues. The CDR3, as DNA: TGTGCCAGCAGCTTATCGGTTTGGTTGGCTGGAAACACCATATATTTT. Protein product: CASSLSVWLAGNTIYF.

This rearrangement joins TRBV19 to TRBJ1-4; weak D call: TRBD1 (5 bases). Germline V gives CDR1 LNHDA, CDR2 SQIVND (reference sequence). This CDR3 has 15 residues. The V end lost 3 bases, the J end lost 8 bases, and 16 bases lay between the germline ends. This CDR3 is CASSIARVAGEKLFF. In nucleotides, the CDR3 is TGTGCCAGTAGTATCGCCAGGGTGGCAGGAGAAAAACTGTTTTTT.

The rearrangement links TRBV6-5 to TRBJ2-7, with TRBD1 identical over 7 bases. The CDR3 length is 14 residues. Germline trimming cut 5 bases from V and 4 bases from J; bases unmatched to any gene: 8. Germline V gene data show CDR1 as MNHEY and CDR2 as SVGAGI. The CDR3 region is CASSKQGSGYEQYF. CDR3 bases: TGTGCCAGCAGTAAACAGGGGTCGGGGTACGAGCAGTACTTC.

V usage is TRBV3-1 (or the pseudogene TRBV3-2) and J usage is TRBJ2-7; D ambiguous. CDR1 and CDR2 from the germline V gene are LGHDT and YNNKEL (reference sequence). V lost 4 bases to trimming and J lost 1 base, with 14 bases between them. The CDR3 spans 15 residues. The CDR3 region has the DNA TGTGCCAGCAGCCGCCGCGGCGGCTCTTCCTACGAGCAGTACTTC. Protein: CASSRRGGSSYEQYF.

The genes are TRBV28 and TRBJ2-6; D is perhaps TRBD1 (6 bases). CDR3 size: 16 residues. The germline CDR1 and CDR2 sequences are MDHEN and SYDVKM. V was clipped by 6 bases and J by 2 bases, with 14 bases between them. CDR3 region: CASRTPGAAGANVLTF. In DNA, the CDR3 is TGTGCCAGCAGGACCCCAGGGGCAGCTGGGGCCAACGTCCTGACTTTC.

The chain employs TRBV5-1 and TRBJ2-5, with TRBD1 identical over 8 bases. The CDR3 is 15 residues long. V lost 5 bases to trimming and J lost 5 bases; unmatched junction nucleotides: 11. The V gene's germline CDR1 is SGHRS and CDR2 YFSETQ. This CDR3 is CASSLLQGAAETQYF. CDR3 nucleotide sequence: TGCGCCAGCAGTCTTCTTCAGGGGGCTGCCGAGACCCAGTACTTC.

The rearrangement uses TRBV27 and TRBJ2-7; no clear D gene. The ends were cut back, 5 bases at V and 6 bases at J, with 14 bases in the middle. The germline V gene has CDR1 MNHEY and CDR2 SMNVEV (reference sequence). The CDR3 is 13 amino acids. The CDR3 coding sequence is TGTGCCAGCAGTCCACTACGAGCGTCCGAGCAGTACTTC. Translated: CASSPLRASEQYF.

This chain links TRBV6-5 with TRBJ2-6, with a possible D match to TRBD1 (6 bases). Germline lookup yields CDR1 MNHEY and CDR2 SVGAGI. The CDR3 consists of 15 residues. V was pared by 3 bases and J by 1 base, with 7 bases between. CDR3 sequence (DNA): TGTGCCAGCAGTTATCAGGGGTCTGGGGCCAACGTCCTGACTTTC. Translated, it gives CASSYQGSGANVLTF.

This clone has only a few counts. The chain joins TRBV5-1 to TRBJ2-7; tentative D call: TRBD2 (5 bases). Germline CDR1 reads SGHRS; CDR2 reads YFSETQ. The V end was cut by 4 bases, the J end by 0 bases, with 20 bases between. The CDR3 loop spans 17 amino acids. CDR3 nucleotides: TGCGCCAGCAGCCCGACCACGCTAGCAGGCGCCTCCTACGAGCAGTACTTC. This sequence encodes CASSPTTLAGASYEQYF.

The chain couples TRBV2 to TRBJ2-5, with 11 bases identical to TRBD2. V was clipped by 8 bases and J by 5 bases; unmatched bases: 7. The CDR3 contains 14 residues. The V gene's germline CDR1 is SNHLY and CDR2 FYNNEI. The CDR3 DNA follows: TGTGCCAGCCTTAGCGGGGGGGGGCCCGAGACCCAGTACTTC. It is translated as CASLSGGGPETQYF.

V is TRBV9 and J is TRBJ1-1; TRBD1 aligns across 11 bases. The germline V gene encodes CDR1 SGDLS and CDR2 YYNGEE. V lost 4 bases, J lost 0 bases, and 5 bases stayed unmatched. This CDR3 is built from 16 residues. CDR3 residues: CASSPGQGAMNTEAFF. The CDR3 DNA reads as TGTGCCAGCAGCCCTGGACAGGGGGCCATGAACACTGAAGCTTTCTTT.

In the case of this clone: This sample includes further DNA sequences coding for the same CDR3. The chain couples TRBV9 to TRBJ1-1; a weak D match, TRBD1 (5 bases). Germline CDR1 reads SGDLS; CDR2 reads YYNGEE. This CDR3 has 14 amino acids. With 0 bases removed from V and 2 bases from J, the gap between germline ends came to 8 bases. In nucleotides, the CDR3 is TGTGCCAGCAGCGTAGTAACAGGTAACACTGAAGCTTTCTTT. As protein: CASSVVTGNTEAFF.

V and J are TRBV6-5 and TRBJ2-1; 9 positions agree with TRBD2. There are 13 residues in the CDR3. The V gene end was trimmed by 2 bases and the J gene end by 13 bases; junction bases not matched to a gene: 6. Germline CDR1 MNHEY, CDR2 SVGAGI. The CDR3: CASSYNAGGLQFF. The CDR3 DNA sequence: TGTGCCAGCAGTTACAACGCGGGGGGGCTTCAGTTCTTC.

This chain uses TRBV6-5 with TRBJ1-5; the D gene is possibly TRBD1 (6 bases). CDR1 MNHEY and CDR2 SVGAGI come from the germline V gene. V shed 2 bases and J shed 4 bases, with 12 bases lying between them. This CDR3 comprises 15 residues. The CDR3 loop is CASSYDGRGNQPQHF. The CDR3 nucleotides are TGTGCCAGCAGTTACGACGGGAGGGGGAATCAGCCCCAGCATTTT.

This sequence joins TRBV28 and TRBJ1-4, with D possibly TRBD1 on 5 matching bases. V dropped 7 bases and J dropped 14 bases, with 17 bases sitting between them. Germline-derived CDR1 and CDR2 are MDHEN and SYDVKM. The CDR3 loop spans 12 amino acids. The CDR3 DNA sequence: TGTGCCAGCACCCCTGGGGGGGGAAGGCTGTTTTTT. Its protein product is CASTPGGGRLFF. Looking up the rest from reference TRBV28 and TRBJ1-4 gives the full variable domain: DVKVTQSSRYLVKRTGEKVFLECVQDMDHENMFWYRQDPGLGLRLIYFSYDVKMKEKGDIPEGYSVSREKKERFSLILESASTNQTSMYLCASTPGGGRLFFGSGTQLSVL.

In this sample, this clone turned up once. The CDR3 region is CASSLGTGRADTQYF. In nucleotides, the CDR3 is TGTGCCAGCAGCTTAGGGACAGGGAGGGCAGATACGCAGTATTTT. This chain links TRBV7-2 with TRBJ2-3, with a possible D match to TRBD1 (8 bases). Trimming left V 1 base short and J 4 bases short, with 12 bases between. Per the germline V gene, CDR1 is SGHTA and CDR2 is FQGNSA. This CDR3 region has 15 residues.

The CDR3 DNA follows: TGTGCCAGCACCATTACGGGGGGGAGAGCCACTGAAGCTTTCTTT. It encodes CASTITGGRATEAFF. The chain is built from TRBV6-5 and TRBJ1-1; D is perhaps TRBD1 (5 bases). The CDR3 has 15 amino acids. Trimming took 7 bases from V and 4 from J, leaving 19 bases between them. Germline V lookup: CDR1 MNHEY, CDR2 SVGAGI.

The chain recombines TRBV5-1 with TRBJ2-7; the match to TRBD1 covers 11 bases. Losses at the gene ends were 3 bases for V and 6 bases for J; bases not matched to a gene: 5. Germline V lookup: CDR1 SGHRS, CDR2 YFSETQ. This CDR3 is 14 amino acids long. CDR3 DNA: TGCGCCAGCAGCTATGGACAGGGGGCAGGCGAGCAGTACTTC. Protein sequence: CASSYGQGAGEQYF.

CDR3 in DNA: TGTGCCAGTAGTCGACCGACCGGGACAGACTATAGCAATCAGCCCCAGCATTTT. It is translated as CASSRPTGTDYSNQPQHF. V is TRBV19 and J is TRBJ1-5, with 7 bases aligning to TRBD1. The CDR3 is 18 amino acids. Trimming took 5 bases from V and 0 from J; bases not matched to a gene: 13. Germline CDR1 is LNHDA and CDR2 is SQIVND (reference sequence). Drawing the rest from reference TRBV19 and TRBJ1-5, the complete variable domain is DGGITQSPKYLFRKEGQNVTLSCEQNLNHDAMYWYRQDPGQGLRLIYYSQIVNDFQKGDIAEGYSVSREKKESFPLTVTSAQKNPTAFYLCASSRPTGTDYSNQPQHFGDGTRLSIL.

This clone was observed a few times. The chain couples TRBV6-6 to TRBJ2-7; 7 bases line up with TRBD1. V gave up 5 bases and J gave up 7 bases; unmatched junction bases: 8. Germline-derived CDR1 and CDR2 are MNHNY and SVGAGI (reference sequence). The CDR3 loop spans 13 amino acids. The CDR3 loop is CASSMGTAYEQYF. DNA for the CDR3: TGTGCCAGCAGTATGGGGACAGCGTATGAGCAGTACTTC.